This T cell receptor beta chain was recorded in a study of CD8 T cells in ankylosing spondylitis. Findings and limits, study-wide: Disease-linked clones had a CD8+ phenotype and relatively low frequency in peripheral blood. Blood of patients with ankylosing spondylitis appeared to be characterized by a TCR beta motif of several highly homologous variants. Reports of some motif variants in reactive arthritis synovial fluid and blood predate this one. Enrichment of disease-linked clones was reportedly significant in matched ankylosing spondylitis synovial fluid.

This clonotype was observed a few times. Its antigen is as yet unknown. TCRdb reanalysed the 5' RACE reads using MiXCR and keeps one entry per CDR3 protein. The data contain more than 250,000 distinct CDR3 sequences, under 8.5% of them seen just once; the ten biggest clones take up about 15%. With 10 bases clipped from V and 5 bases from J, the junction kept 14 bases outside the gene matches. The CDR3 runs to 14 residues. Germline lookup yields CDR1 ENHRY and CDR2 SYGVKD. This chain joins TRBV10-3 and TRBJ2-7; 7 bases are shared with TRBD1. This TCR was sampled from a male donor with ankylosing spondylitis. Sequencing input: blood, either unsorted or a sorted T cell fraction (not recorded which). The CDR3 sequence is CATQLDRVGDEQYF. The DNA for the CDR3 is TGTGCCACCCAGCTAGACAGGGTAGGCGACGAGCAGTACTTC.